What follows describes a single T cell receptor beta chain. As yet, its antigen is unknown. These data belong to a study of blood T cells in healthy people across ages. General study points: Leaving the PBMCs unsorted stopped any conclusive comparison of naive versus antigen-experienced cells.

Through a sample-barcoded 5' primer and a J-beta primer mix, a second PCR was run for 7 to 11 cycles. TCRdb re-called the 5' RACE reads through MiXCR, storing one row per CDR3 protein. Of about 940,000 distinct CDR3 sequences listed, 40% to 60% are singletons. The source is a man aged 25-45 years in good health. The sequencing input was blood.

The CDR3 bases are TGTGCCAGCAGTTTAGGGTCCGTGGGTGACTATGGCTACACCTTC. Protein: CASSLGSVGDYGYTF. This rearrangement joins TRBV28 to TRBJ1-2; D unresolved. Germline V lookup: CDR1 MDHEN, CDR2 SYDVKM. The length of the CDR3 is 15 residues. The V end was cut by 2 bases, the J end by 3 bases, with 13 bases between.